Listed below are T cell receptor beta chains from one sample, sequenced in a study of T-cell reconstitution after alpha-beta-depleted transplantation in children. Each CDR3 protein gets one entry after TCRdb re-called the PCR reads with MiXCR. The table lists hundreds of thousands of distinct CDR3 sequences, 11% of them singletons. Sequencing was performed on peripheral blood, taken 180 days after TCRalphabeta/CD19-depleted stem cell transplant. These receptors were obtained from a male patient aged 2 to 10 who had a stem cell transplant for chronic granulomatous disease, so the T cells may come from the graft donor. CDR3s include the opening cysteine and the closing phenylalanine or tryptophan. Fields, in order: V gene, CDR3 length, CDR3 protein.

TRBV20-1 13 CSVSAGSNQPQHF
TRBV5-1 11 CASRGVHEQYF
TRBV19 14 CASKGGFPGYEQYF
TRBV24-1 18 CATSAWGGRSVAKNIQYF
TRBV19 14 CASTRTGVYNEQFF
TRBV15 15 CATSMGDSGANVLTF
TRBV5-1 13 CASSNNAEETQYF
TRBV20-1 16 CSAPPLSGSGADTQYF
TRBV15 13 CATSRDLPSEQYF
TRBV9 15 CASSVGDRGVNEQFF
TRBV19 12 CASNVRGGEAFF
TRBV30 13 CAWSIRSANEQFF
TRBV10-2 13 CASSVWDSETQYF
TRBV15 15 CATSRDRGYTGELFF
TRBV12-3/TRBV12-4 15 CASSPGGREGTEAFF
TRBV28 16 CASSLGGKSYNSPLHF
TRBV7-8 15 CASSPRDRGPYEQYF
TRBV5-5 15 CASSFHTRDLYGYTF
TRBV5-1 16 CASSFSSGQPSYEQYF
TRBV20-1 13 CSAPPGNSDEQYF
TRBV7-9 16 CASSSPYQRDPNEQFF
TRBV29-1 15 CSVDLVGVTYNEQFF
TRBV18 15 CASSPQPTGTYEQYF
TRBV7-8 17 CASSKRAAGGPYNEQFF